Listed below are T cell receptor beta chains from one sample, sequenced in a study of OX40 agonist ivuxolimab in advanced cancers. Data came from immunoSEQ multiplex PCR; TCRdb stores just in-frame clones and leaves some out. This sample yields tens of thousands of clones, of which around nine tenths are seen a single time; 0.7% to 1% belongs to the top ten. The specimen comprised CD4+ or CD8+ T cells sorted from blood, sampled in a trial of the OX40 agonist ivuxolimab. The origin of the receptors is an adult with an advanced solid tumor such as melanoma, head and neck, liver or kidney cancer. Both conserved end residues are part of each CDR3. D genes are given only for firm matches. Clone size is stated in some rows and not others, as once, few, many or a class when expanded.

j_call: TRBJ1-5; v_call: TRBV6-6; clone_size: NA; d_call: NA; cdr3_nt: TGTGCCAGCAGTTACAGGGGAGAGGGCAATCAGCCCCAGCATTTT; cdr3_aa: CASSYRGEGNQPQHF
j_call: TRBJ2-7; v_call: TRBV6-5; clone_size: NA; d_call: NA; cdr3_nt: TGTGCCAGCAGCCCCCAGCTCCTCTCCGAGCAGTACTTC; cdr3_aa: CASSPQLLSEQYF
j_call: TRBJ1-2; v_call: TRBV29-1; clone_size: NA; d_call: NA; cdr3_nt: TGCAGCGTTGAAGTTGGACAGTATGGCTACACCTTC; cdr3_aa: CSVEVGQYGYTF
j_call: TRBJ2-7; v_call: TRBV7-2; clone_size: NA; d_call: TRBD2; cdr3_nt: TGTGCCAGCAGCTTGGAACTAGCGGGAGTAAAACGCGAGCAGTACTTC; cdr3_aa: CASSLELAGVKREQYF
j_call: TRBJ2-1; v_call: TRBV27; clone_size: once; d_call: TRBD2; cdr3_nt: TGTGCCAGCAGAGGACTAGACTTCTACAATGAGCAGTTCTTC; cdr3_aa: CASRGLDFYNEQFF
j_call: TRBJ1-4; v_call: TRBV10-3; clone_size: NA; d_call: NA; cdr3_nt: TGTGCCATCAGTGAACGGGGTTCTAATGAAAAACTGTTTTTT; cdr3_aa: CAISERGSNEKLFF
j_call: TRBJ2-1; v_call: TRBV19; clone_size: NA; d_call: NA; cdr3_nt: TGTGCCAGTAGTCCTCAAGGGGGACCCTCCTACAATGAGCAGTTCTTC; cdr3_aa: CASSPQGGPSYNEQFF
j_call: TRBJ2-1; v_call: TRBV12-5; clone_size: NA; d_call: NA; cdr3_nt: TGTGCTAGTGGTTTGTTCCTGGCGACCTCCTACAATGAGCAGTTCTTC; cdr3_aa: CASGLFLATSYNEQFF
j_call: TRBJ2-7; v_call: TRBV27; clone_size: NA; d_call: NA; cdr3_nt: TGTGCCAGCAGTTTAAGTCCCAGGGGGGGAGGCTACGAGCAGTACTTC; cdr3_aa: CASSLSPRGGGYEQYF
j_call: TRBJ2-1; v_call: TRBV7-7; clone_size: NA; d_call: NA; cdr3_nt: TGTGCTAGCAGCTTAGCAGGAAGGAATGAGCAGTTCTTC; cdr3_aa: CASSLAGRNEQFF
j_call: TRBJ2-5; v_call: TRBV9; clone_size: NA; d_call: NA; cdr3_nt: TGTGCCAGCAGCTCCCGCTTGGGGCAAGAGACCCAGTACTTC; cdr3_aa: CASSSRLGQETQYF
j_call: TRBJ2-1; v_call: TRBV7-9; clone_size: NA; d_call: TRBD2; cdr3_nt: TGTGCCAGCAGCTTAGGTCGGGCTAGCGGGAGGTACAATGAGCAGTTCTTC; cdr3_aa: CASSLGRASGRYNEQFF
j_call: TRBJ2-1; v_call: TRBV7-2; clone_size: NA; d_call: TRBD2; cdr3_nt: TGTGCCAGCAGCTTAGGACGGTTTCTAGCGGGAGGGGTCGGGCAGTTCTTC; cdr3_aa: CASSLGRFLAGGVGQFF
j_call: TRBJ1-1; v_call: TRBV5-4; clone_size: NA; d_call: TRBD1; cdr3_nt: TGTGCCAGCAGGGGGACAGGCGATGCTGAAGCTTTCTTT; cdr3_aa: CASRGTGDAEAFF
j_call: TRBJ2-6; v_call: TRBV4-2; clone_size: NA; d_call: NA; cdr3_nt: TGTGCCAGCAGCACAAACACCAGGTTACAAAGTCGGGCCAACGTCCTGACTTTC; cdr3_aa: CASSTNTRLQSRANVLTF
j_call: TRBJ1-1; v_call: TRBV6-1; clone_size: NA; d_call: NA; cdr3_nt: TGTGCCAGCACCCGGGGAGGGTCAATCACTGAAGCTTTCTTT; cdr3_aa: CASTRGGSITEAFF
j_call: TRBJ1-1; v_call: TRBV6-5; clone_size: NA; d_call: NA; cdr3_nt: TGTGCCAGCATACTCACCGGGGGCACTGAAGCTTTCTTT; cdr3_aa: CASILTGGTEAFF
j_call: TRBJ1-2; v_call: TRBV19; clone_size: NA; d_call: NA; cdr3_nt: TGTGCCAGTACCTCCCCCCGGGACGGGAGACTGGCTAACTATGGCTACACCTTC; cdr3_aa: CASTSPRDGRLANYGYTF
j_call: TRBJ2-4; v_call: TRBV18; clone_size: NA; d_call: TRBD1; cdr3_nt: TGTGCCAGCTCACTATCCAGGGACAGCTTCGGTCGGAACATTCAGTACTTC; cdr3_aa: CASSLSRDSFGRNIQYF
j_call: TRBJ1-1; v_call: TRBV11-2; clone_size: NA; d_call: TRBD1; cdr3_nt: TGTGCCAGCAGCTCAGGACAGGGGACTGAAGCTTTCTTT; cdr3_aa: CASSSGQGTEAFF
j_call: TRBJ2-7; v_call: TRBV5-1; clone_size: NA; d_call: TRBD2; cdr3_nt: TGCGCCAGCAGACAGACTAGCGGGATTCACTCCTACGAGCAGTACTTC; cdr3_aa: CASRQTSGIHSYEQYF
j_call: TRBJ2-5; v_call: TRBV19; clone_size: NA; d_call: TRBD1; cdr3_nt: TGTGCCAGTAGTATGGGACAGCAAGAGACCCAGTACTTC; cdr3_aa: CASSMGQQETQYF
j_call: TRBJ2-3; v_call: TRBV21-1; clone_size: NA; d_call: NA; cdr3_nt: TGTGCCAGCAGCAAAGTCACTAGCGGGAGAGGAGATACGCAGTATTTT; cdr3_aa: CASSKVTSGRGDTQYF
j_call: TRBJ2-6; v_call: TRBV7-9; clone_size: NA; d_call: NA; cdr3_nt: TGTGCCAGCAGCTTAAGGTTGGGTGGGGCCAACGTCCTGACTTTC; cdr3_aa: CASSLRLGGANVLTF
j_call: TRBJ2-7; v_call: TRBV5-4; clone_size: NA; d_call: TRBD1; cdr3_nt: TGTGCCAGCAGACCTGGGACAGGGCGTGGTAACGAGCAGTACTTC; cdr3_aa: CASRPGTGRGNEQYF
j_call: TRBJ2-7; v_call: TRBV9; clone_size: NA; d_call: NA; cdr3_nt: TGTGCCAGCAGCCCCGGGACGTTGACCTACGAGCAGTACTTC; cdr3_aa: CASSPGTLTYEQYF
j_call: TRBJ2-7; v_call: TRBV13; clone_size: NA; d_call: TRBD2; cdr3_nt: TGTGCCAGCAGCTTAGGCGGGCGAGCGGGAGTGGGAGAGCAGTACTTC; cdr3_aa: CASSLGGRAGVGEQYF
j_call: TRBJ1-2; v_call: TRBV18; clone_size: NA; d_call: TRBD1; cdr3_nt: TGTGCCAGCTCACCGCAGGGGGACAGGGCCTATGGCTACACCTTC; cdr3_aa: CASSPQGDRAYGYTF
j_call: TRBJ2-1; v_call: TRBV19; clone_size: NA; d_call: TRBD2; cdr3_nt: TGTGCCAGTAGTAGTAGCGGGAGGGCCCTCAGAAATGAGCAGTTCTTC; cdr3_aa: CASSSSGRALRNEQFF
j_call: TRBJ2-7; v_call: TRBV4-1; clone_size: many; d_call: NA; cdr3_nt: TGCGCCAGCAGCCGCGGCGGACTCTACGAGCAGTACTTC; cdr3_aa: CASSRGGLYEQYF